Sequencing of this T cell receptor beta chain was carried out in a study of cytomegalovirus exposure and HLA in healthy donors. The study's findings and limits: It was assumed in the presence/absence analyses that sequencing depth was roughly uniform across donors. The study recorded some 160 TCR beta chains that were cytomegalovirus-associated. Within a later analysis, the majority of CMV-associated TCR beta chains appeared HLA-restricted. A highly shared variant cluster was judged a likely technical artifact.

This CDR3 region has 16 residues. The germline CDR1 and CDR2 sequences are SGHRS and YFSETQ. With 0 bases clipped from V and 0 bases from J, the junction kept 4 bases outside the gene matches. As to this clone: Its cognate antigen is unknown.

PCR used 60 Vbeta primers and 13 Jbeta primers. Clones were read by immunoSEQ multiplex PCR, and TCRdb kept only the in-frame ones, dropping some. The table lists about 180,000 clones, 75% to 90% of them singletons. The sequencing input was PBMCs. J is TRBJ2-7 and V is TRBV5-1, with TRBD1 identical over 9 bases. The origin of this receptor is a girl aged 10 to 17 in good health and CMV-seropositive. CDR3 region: CASSLGGTGISYEQYF. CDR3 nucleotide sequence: TGCGCCAGCAGCTTGGGCGGGACAGGGATCTCCTACGAGCAGTACTTC. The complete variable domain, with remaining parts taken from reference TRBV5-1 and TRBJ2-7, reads KAGVTQTPRYLIKTRGQQVTLSCSPISGHRSVSWYQQTPGQGLQFLFEYFSETQRNKGNFPGRFSGRQFSNSRSEMNVSTLELGDSALYLCASSLGGTGISYEQYFGPGTRLTVT.